A selection of T cell receptor beta chains follows, all from one sample in a study of CXCR3-negative and CXCR3-positive naive CD8 T cells. TCRdb reprocessed the 5' RACE reads, keeping one entry per CDR3 protein, no DNA. The sample has 45,000 or so distinct CDR3 sequences. Sequencing was done on a sample of naive CXCR3- CD8+ T cells from blood. The receptors stem from a human donor in good health. Some clones in this sample may be carry-over from other donors' samples. The CDR3 runs from the conserved cysteine through the conserved F or W. Fields, in order: J gene, V gene, CDR3 protein.

>TRBJ2-1|TRBV28
CASSLDRGLGNEQFF
>TRBJ2-7|TRBV4-2
CASSQEVALYEQYF
>TRBJ2-5|TRBV29-1
CSVLEPGQEETQYF
>TRBJ2-1|TRBV6-2/TRBV6-3
CASSYSLGVYNEQFF
>TRBJ2-2|TRBV28
CASSPLAGDTGELFF
>TRBJ2-7|TRBV27
CASSLSRGVIYEQYF
>TRBJ1-2|TRBV29-1
CSVPDRGSDGYTF
>TRBJ1-1|TRBV20-1
CSAIDRTTNTEAFF
>TRBJ2-7|TRBV5-1
CASSPTRAGVAYEQYF
>TRBJ2-3|TRBV28
CASSLPPSGTDTQYF
>TRBJ2-3|TRBV6-4
CASSDYSTDTQYF
>TRBJ2-7|TRBV5-1
CASRTGENEQYF